Shown below are 12 T cell receptor beta chains from a single sample sequenced in a study of shared clonotypes between healthy human individuals. CD8 cells regarded as naive lacked CD45RO, were positively chosen for CCR7, and omitted terminally differentiated effector memory CD45RA+ cells. Sequenced by immunoSEQ multiplex PCR; TCRdb stores in-frame clones only, minus some. The sample includes some 2,100,000 clones, under 95% of them seen just once. What was sequenced was naive CD8+ T cells from PBMCs. The receptors shown here come from a young man in good health. Some clones in this sample may be carry-over from other donors' samples.

The chain combines TRBV25-1 with TRBJ1-1; possibly TRBD1 for D (6 bases). The CDR3 covers 16 residues. The V gene's germline CDR1 is MGHDK and CDR2 SYGVNS. Trimming took off 4 bases at V and 0 bases at J, with 15 bases between the two ends. In DNA, the CDR3 is TGTGCCAGCAGTGGACTGACGGGGGCTATGAACACTGAAGCTTTCTTT. Translation gives CASSGLTGAMNTEAFF.

V gene TRBV28 combines with J gene TRBJ2-3; a weak D match, TRBD2 (6 bases). V gave up 3 bases and J gave up 4 bases, with 20 bases separating them. Germline V lookup: CDR1 MDHEN, CDR2 SYDVKM. The CDR3 has 17 residues. CDR3 protein: CASSLFAGTYQPDTQYF. The CDR3 DNA reads as TGTGCCAGCAGTTTGTTTGCCGGGACTTACCAGCCAGATACGCAGTATTTT.

The rearrangement joins TRBV27 to TRBJ1-2; no clear D. CDR3 size: 18 residues. Germline CDR1 is MNHEY and CDR2 is SMNVEV (reference sequence). Deletions cut 5 bases from V and 0 bases from J, with 22 bases between. The CDR3 DNA sequence: TGTGCCAGCAGTCCTCTAACTTTCCTCGGCGGACCTAACTATGGCTACACCTTC. It is translated as CASSPLTFLGGPNYGYTF.

DNA of the CDR3: TGTGCCAGCAACAACATACTAGGGGCCCAGAATGAGCAGTTCTTC. Amino acids: CASNNILGAQNEQFF. The V and J genes are TRBV28 and TRBJ2-1, with D perhaps matching TRBD1 or TRBD2 (5 bases each). V lost 7 bases and J lost 7, with 20 bases in between. Germline V gene sequence: CDR1 MDHEN, CDR2 SYDVKM. The CDR3 is 15 amino acids.

The chain's CDR3 is CATSGSPGSIEQYF. CDR3 in DNA: TGTGCCACCAGCGGATCCCCGGGGTCCATCGAGCAGTACTTC. The chain combines TRBV15 with TRBJ2-7; a weak D match, TRBD2 (5 bases). V was shortened by 5 bases and J by 6 bases, with 17 bases between the two germline ends. Germline CDR1 LNHNV, CDR2 YYDKDF (reference sequence). The CDR3 has 14 amino acids.

The V and J genes are TRBV11-2 and TRBJ2-1; 7 bases are a match to TRBD2. The CDR3 covers 14 residues. Looked up from germline, CDR1 is SGHAT and CDR2 is FQNNGV. V lost 5 bases, J lost 7 bases, and 8 bases stayed unmatched. In DNA form, the CDR3 reads TGTGCCAGCAGCGCCCGGACTAGTGTGAATGAGCAGTTCTTC. It encodes CASSARTSVNEQFF.

The chain employs TRBV2 and TRBJ2-3; 7 nucleotides agree with TRBD2. With 4 bases clipped from V and 2 bases from J, the junction kept 18 bases outside the gene matches. The CDR3 contains 19 residues. The germline V gene has CDR1 SNHLY and CDR2 FYNNEI. CDR3 nucleotides: TGTGCCAGCAGTGTTGTGGGGGGGACCACTCAAGGACTCACAGATACGCAGTATTTT. It specifies CASSVVGGTTQGLTDTQYF.

This chain links TRBV19 with TRBJ1-1; D is undetermined. With 0 bases removed from V and 1 base from J, the gap between germline ends came to 12 bases. The CDR3 consists of 16 residues. Germline-derived CDR1 and CDR2 are LNHDA and SQIVND (reference sequence). The CDR3 nucleotides are TGTGCCAGTAGTATAGAGGGTTGGAGGGAGAACACTGAAGCTTTCTTT. Residues: CASSIEGWRENTEAFF.

V gene TRBV7-6 combines with J gene TRBJ1-3; D not certain. The CDR3 spans 15 residues. V lost 0 bases and J lost 0, with 6 bases in between. From germline, CDR1 is SGHVS and CDR2 FNYEAQ. In nucleotides, the CDR3 is TGTGCCAGCAGCTTAGCGTCGGGCTCTGGAAACACCATATATTTT. This gives the protein CASSLASGSGNTIYF. The full variable domain, in which reference TRBV7-6 and TRBJ1-3 provide the parts outside the CDR3, is GAGVSQSPRYKVTKRGQDVALRCDPISGHVSLYWYRQALGQGPEFLTYFNYEAQQDKSGLPNDRFSAERPEGSISTLTIQRTEQRDSAMYRCASSLASGSGNTIYFGEGSWLTVV.

The rearrangement links TRBV4-1 to TRBJ1-4; a possible D gene is TRBD1 (5 bases). Trimming pared 4 bases from V and 5 bases from J, leaving 14 bases between. CDR1 is MGHRA, CDR2 YSYEKL, per germline. The CDR3 length is 15 residues. The CDR3, as DNA: TGCGCCAGCAGCCTCGGGGGGGGACCCAATGAAAAACTGTTTTTT. Translation: CASSLGGGPNEKLFF.

The genes are TRBV7-9 and TRBJ2-3, with 10 bases matching TRBD1. Trimming at V came to 6 bases and at J to 3 bases, leaving 3 bases not matched to a gene. Germline CDR1 SEHNR, CDR2 FQNEAQ (reference sequence). CDR3 size: 14 residues. The chain's CDR3 is CASRTGGNTDTQYF. CDR3 bases: TGTGCCAGCAGGACAGGGGGCAATACAGATACGCAGTATTTT.

For this clone: Other DNA sequences in this sample translate to the same CDR3. This chain joins TRBV4-1 and TRBJ2-5; D may be TRBD1 (5 bases). V lost 4 bases to trimming and J lost 5 bases, with 8 bases between them. Germline CDR1 MGHRA, CDR2 YSYEKL. The CDR3 runs 12 residues. The CDR3: CASSPRGETQYF. The CDR3, as DNA: TGCGCCAGCAGCCCAAGGGGTGAGACCCAGTACTTC.